The 25 T cell receptor beta chains below all came from one sample that was sequenced in a study of blood T cells in healthy people across ages. A second PCR of 7 to 11 cycles used a sample-barcoded 5' primer and a J-beta primer mix. MiXCR, applied by TCRdb to the 5' RACE reads, yields one record per CDR3 protein. Of 870,000 or so distinct CDR3 sequences listed, less than 35% are singletons. Sequences were obtained from blood. Receptors were obtained from an elderly woman in good health.

The chain couples TRBV6-1 to TRBJ2-5, with 7 bases identical to TRBD2. The J call is uncertain, as TRBJ2-7 better fits the DNA end. Germline assignment: CDR1 MNHNS and CDR2 SASEGT. The CDR3 length is 17 residues. CDR3 nucleotide sequence: TGTGCCAGCAGTCGCTCATTACTAGGAGGGAGGGCCCACGAGCAGTACTTC. This encodes CASSRSLLGGRAHEQYF.

The chain uses TRBV5-1 and TRBJ1-1; no firm D call. Trimming cost V 0 bases and J 4 bases, with 10 bases left between them. This CDR3 is built from 14 residues. Germline values: CDR1 SGHRS, CDR2 YFSETQ. CDR3 region: CASSLGVRGTEAFF. The CDR3 DNA follows: TGCGCCAGCAGCTTGGGTGTGCGGGGCACTGAAGCTTTCTTT.

This clonotype was counted many times. The chain joins TRBV20-1 to TRBJ2-3; D call uncertain. V lost 6 bases, J lost 0 bases, and 13 bases lay in between. CDR3 length: 14 residues. Germline V gene lookup returns CDR1 DFQATT and CDR2 SNEGSKA (reference sequence). The CDR3: CSASPPLSTDTQYF. CDR3 sequence (DNA): TGCAGTGCCTCCCCCCCGTTGAGCACAGATACGCAGTATTTT.

Comment on this clonotype: With a much larger clone just one base away, this may be a read error. The CDR3 is CASSRVGGPSYNEQFF. Here the CDR3 DNA reads TGTGCCAGCAGCCGAGTGGGGGGGCCGTCCTACAATGAGCAGTTCTTC. This chain connects TRBV14 to TRBJ2-1; possibly TRBD2 for D (7 bases). V was pared by 4 bases and J by 1 base, with 14 bases between. This CDR3 contains 16 residues. Germline assignment: CDR1 SGHDN and CDR2 FVKESK. Full variable domain (outside the CDR3, taken from reference TRBV14 and TRBJ2-1): EAGVTQFPSHSVIEKGQTVTLRCDPISGHDNLYWYRRVMGKEIKFLLHFVKESKQDESGMPNNRFLAERTGGTYSTLKVQPAELEDSGVYFCASSRVGGPSYNEQFFGPGTRLTVL.

The table lists this clonotype with a few counts. The J gene is TRBJ1-1, the V gene TRBV6-1; D not certain. Germline V gene lookup returns CDR1 MNHNS and CDR2 SASEGT. CDR3 length: 12 residues. Trimming left V 7 bases short and J 5 bases short, with 11 bases between. The CDR3 loop is CASTSSRTEAFF. For the CDR3, the DNA is TGTGCCAGCACATCCTCAAGGACTGAAGCTTTCTTT.

This clonotype was recorded a few times. CDR3 sequence: CASSLNGGSTEAFF. In nucleotides, the CDR3 is TGTGCCAGCAGCTTAAACGGGGGGAGCACTGAAGCTTTCTTT. This chain joins TRBV11-3 and TRBJ1-1; perhaps TRBD1 as D (5 bases). Germline V lookup: CDR1 SGHNT, CDR2 YENEEA. V lost 2 bases, J lost 4 bases, and 11 bases lay in between. This CDR3 region has 14 residues.

In its sample, this clonotype was seen many times. The V and J genes are TRBV4-3 and TRBJ1-2; D gene unclear. The V gene's germline CDR1 is LGHNA and CDR2 YSLEER. The CDR3 consists of 14 residues. Deletions cut 0 bases from V and 7 bases from J, with 12 bases between. Here the CDR3 reads CASSQDRGFGGYTF. The CDR3 DNA sequence: TGCGCCAGCAGCCAAGATCGGGGTTTCGGTGGCTACACCTTC.

This clonotype was detected ten times or more. The rearrangement joins TRBV7-2 to TRBJ1-5; D is possibly TRBD1 (5 bases). V was cut by 1 base and J by 5 bases, with 12 bases left in between. Germline V CDR1 and CDR2: SGHTA, FQGNSA. The CDR3 is 15 residues long. The CDR3: CASSLVIGGHQPQHF. The CDR3, as DNA: TGTGCCAGCAGCTTAGTAATTGGGGGACATCAGCCCCAGCATTTT. Supplemented by reference TRBV7-2 and TRBJ1-5, the full variable domain reads GAGVSQSPSNKVTEKGKDVELRCDPISGHTALYWYRQSLGQGLEFLIYFQGNSAPDKSGLPSDRFSAERTGGSVSTLTIQRTQQEDSAVYLCASSLVIGGHQPQHFGDGTRLSIL.

This clonotype was found many times. The genes are TRBV18 and TRBJ2-5; 7 nucleotides align to TRBD1. Germline loops: CDR1 KGHSH, CDR2 LQKENI. This CDR3 has 17 amino acids. After removal of 3 bases from V and 7 bases from J, the junction contained 17 bases not matched to a gene. The CDR3 bases are TGTGCCAGCTCACCCCCGAAATCGGGACAGTCAAAGGGGACCCAGTACTTC. It is translated as CASSPPKSGQSKGTQYF.

This clonotype was detected ten times or more. The chain joins TRBV20-1 to TRBJ2-5, with D perhaps matching TRBD1 (6 bases). Germline CDR1 is DFQATT and CDR2 is SNEGSKA (reference sequence). Trimming stripped 5 bases from V and 1 base from J, with 17 bases between. The CDR3 has 15 amino acids. In nucleotides, the CDR3 is TGCAGTGCTGCCCCAGGGGCCGGGGCCCAAGAGACCCAGTACTTC. Amino acids: CSAAPGAGAQETQYF.

This clonotype was counted at least ten times. V and J are TRBV6-5 and TRBJ2-5; no clear D gene. CDR3 length: 14 residues. The V gene's germline CDR1 is MNHEY and CDR2 SVGAGI. V lost 0 bases and J lost 2, with 7 bases in between. CDR3 in DNA: TGTGCCAGCAGTTACTCGTATGTTCAAGAGACCCAGTACTTC. This sequence encodes CASSYSYVQETQYF.

V is TRBV5-1 and J is TRBJ1-1, with D unclear. This CDR3 comprises 13 residues. Trimming removed 6 bases at V and 0 bases at J, with 9 bases between. Germline V gives CDR1 SGHRS, CDR2 YFSETQ. CDR3 in amino acids: CASKESMNTEAFF. The CDR3 region has the DNA TGCGCCAGCAAAGAATCCATGAACACTGAAGCTTTCTTT.

This clonotype was observed many times. The chain is built from TRBV7-2 and TRBJ2-5, with D possibly matching TRBD1 (5 bases). V was trimmed by 0 bases and J by 5 bases, leaving 10 bases between them. Per the germline V gene, CDR1 is SGHTA and CDR2 is FQGNSA. The CDR3 is 14 residues long. In DNA form, the CDR3 reads TGTGCCAGCAGCTTAGCAGGGGTCCGGGAGACCCAGTACTTC. Its translation: CASSLAGVRETQYF.

This clonotype has a count of ten or more. The V call is TRBV28, the J call TRBJ2-7; 8 bases match TRBD1. From germline, CDR1 is MDHEN and CDR2 SYDVKM. CDR3 length: 13 amino acids. The trim removed 5 bases at V and 7 bases at J, leaving 7 bases unmatched. The CDR3: CASSRDRGGEQYF. The DNA of the CDR3 is TGTGCCAGCAGTCGCGACAGGGGAGGTGAGCAGTACTTC. Together with reference TRBV28 and TRBJ2-7, the CDR3 gives the full variable domain: DVKVTQSSRYLVKRTGEKVFLECVQDMDHENMFWYRQDPGLGLRLIYFSYDVKMKEKGDIPEGYSVSREKKERFSLILESASTNQTSMYLCASSRDRGGEQYFGPGTRLTVT.

Concerning this clonotype itself: This may come from a read error, since a much larger clone is one base off. The chain recombines TRBV7-2 with TRBJ2-1; D ambiguous. CDR3 length: 13 residues. Germline CDR1 reads SGHTA; CDR2 reads FQGNSA. V was cut by 5 bases and J by 7 bases, with 12 bases left in between. DNA for the CDR3: TGTGCCAGCAGCCGAGTAGTGAGGAATGAGCAGTTCTTC. This gives the protein CASSRVVRNEQFF.

As regards this clonotype: Possible read error: a much larger clone is one base away. This chain's CDR3 is CASGTPIPNEQFF. In nucleotides, the CDR3 is TGTGCCAGCGGAACTCCAATCCCCAATGAGCAGTTCTTC. The gene calls are TRBV6-2 or TRBV6-3 and TRBJ2-1; no definite D call. The CDR3 has 13 amino acids. Germline loops: CDR1 MNHEY, CDR2 SVGEGT. Trimming took 8 bases from V and 6 from J, leaving 14 bases between them.

In this sample, this clonotype turned up a few times. The V gene is TRBV5-4, the J gene TRBJ1-2; TRBD1 agrees at 7 bases. The V gene's germline CDR1 is SGHNT and CDR2 YYREEE (reference sequence). Germline trimming cut 5 bases from V and 2 bases from J; bases unmatched to any gene: 6. CDR3 length: 14 amino acids. The CDR3 sequence: CASRLGQENYGYTF. CDR3 sequence (DNA): TGTGCCAGCAGGCTAGGACAGGAGAACTATGGCTACACCTTC.

Many counts were recorded for this clonotype. The chain has TRBV12-3 or TRBV12-4 and TRBJ2-3; no reliable D call. The CDR3 consists of 12 residues. V lost 7 bases and J lost 2, with 7 bases in between. The CDR3 DNA is TGTGCCAGCAAATCTACCACAGATACGCAGTATTTT. Its translation: CASKSTTDTQYF.

The rearrangement links TRBV5-1 to TRBJ1-3, with 9 bases fitting TRBD1. Per the germline V gene, CDR1 is SGHRS and CDR2 is YFSETQ. The CDR3 has 15 amino acids. J gave up 1 base and V 4 bases, and 3 bases lay outside the gene matches. The CDR3 reads CASSGGTGSGNTIYF. The CDR3 DNA follows: TGCGCCAGCAGCGGCGGGACAGGGTCTGGAAACACCATATATTTT.

Only a few counts were recorded for this clonotype. The chain has TRBV20-1 and TRBJ1-6, with D perhaps TRBD1 (5 bases). The V end was cut by 2 bases, the J end by 11 bases, with 16 bases between. Germline assignment: CDR1 DFQATT and CDR2 SNEGSKA (reference sequence). The CDR3 contains 14 residues. CDR3 in DNA: TGCAGTGCTAGACTTGGACACGGGCGGGCACCCCTCCACTTT. Encoded protein: CSARLGHGRAPLHF.

The gene calls are TRBV7-2 and TRBJ2-7; 13 nucleotides line up with TRBD2. This CDR3 is 17 amino acids long. J gave up 0 bases and V 1 base, and 3 bases lay outside the gene matches. Germline loops: CDR1 SGHTA, CDR2 FQGNSA. The CDR3 sequence: CASSLGLAGGISYEQYF. DNA for the CDR3: TGTGCCAGCAGCTTAGGACTAGCGGGGGGAATCTCCTACGAGCAGTACTTC.

This clonotype was seen many times. The chain joins TRBV7-2 to TRBJ2-1, with 7 bases identical to TRBD2. CDR1 is SGHTA and CDR2 is FQGNSA in the germline V gene. The CDR3 loop spans 16 amino acids. The V and J ends lost 8 bases and 6 bases, in that order; junction bases with no gene match: 16. The CDR3 sequence: CASGPKRGRESNEQFF. The CDR3 DNA is TGTGCCAGCGGACCAAAGCGGGGCAGGGAGAGCAATGAGCAGTTCTTC.

This clonotype was observed at least ten times. The chain recombines TRBV7-2 with TRBJ1-5; 9 bases are shared with TRBD1. Trimming at V came to 4 bases and at J to 5 bases, leaving 3 bases not matched to a gene. Per germline, CDR1 SGHTA and CDR2 FQGNSA. This CDR3 region has 14 residues. In DNA form, the CDR3 reads TGTGCCAGCAGCTGGACAGGGGAGTATCAGCCCCAGCATTTT. As protein: CASSWTGEYQPQHF.

The chain joins TRBV12-3 or TRBV12-4 to TRBJ2-3; D gene ambiguous. V lost 6 bases, J lost 0 bases, and 13 bases lay in between. This CDR3 has 15 amino acids. CDR3 DNA: TGTGCCAGCAGCCATGGCAGCCCTAGCACAGATACGCAGTATTTT. Its translation is CASSHGSPSTDTQYF.

This chain uses TRBV29-1 with TRBJ2-5; D is uncertain. Gene TRBJ2-7 matches the end of the DNA better, so the J call may be wrong. The germline CDR1 and CDR2 sequences are SQVTM and ANQGSEA. This CDR3 comprises 10 residues. The CDR3 reads CSVAGSEQYF. The CDR3 coding sequence is TGCAGCGTTGCAGGATCCGAGCAGTACTTC.